One sample yielded the 4 T cell receptor beta chains listed below, sequenced in a study of T cells in Graves' hyperthyroidism and ophthalmopathy. It was RNA transcripts that yielded the amplified TCR beta CDR3 regions. HTBI primers were employed in a first-round RT-PCR of the TCR CDR3. From the multiplex PCR reads, TCRdb called clonotypes with MiXCR, one entry per CDR3 protein. The profile shows about 110,000 distinct CDR3 sequences, approximately 16% of them singletons. The sequenced material came from blood. These receptors came from a woman aged 50 to 60 with Graves' hyperthyroidism.

This clonotype was seen ten or more times. This sequence may be a read error, since a much larger clone differs from it by one base. The chain uses TRBV13 and TRBJ2-1; D is uncertain. Germline-derived CDR1 and CDR2 are PRHDT and FYEKMQ (reference sequence). The CDR3 loop spans 14 amino acids. CDR3 loop: CASSPGRSYNEQLF. CDR3 in DNA: TGTGCCAGCAGCCCAGGACGGTCTTACAATGAGCAGCTCTTC. The full variable domain, in which reference TRBV13 and TRBJ2-1 provide the parts outside the CDR3, is AAGVIQSPRHLIKEKRETATLKCYPIPRHDTVYWYQQGPGQDPQFLISFYEKMQSDKGSIPDRFSAQQFSDYHSELNMSSLELGDSALYFCASSPGRSYNEQLFGPGTRLTVL.

In its sample, this clonotype was seen many times. The genes are TRBV9 and TRBJ2-1; 9 bases are a match to TRBD2. The J segment lost 3 bases and the V segment lost 4 bases, leaving 5 bases of the junction unmatched. CDR1 is SGDLS, CDR2 YYNGEE, per germline. The CDR3 runs 15 residues. The CDR3 loop is CASSTTSGYYNEQFF. In DNA, the CDR3 is TGTGCCAGCAGCACTACTAGCGGGTACTACAATGAGCAGTTCTTC. Full variable domain (remainder filled in from reference TRBV9 and TRBJ2-1): DSGVTQTPKHLITATGQRVTLRCSPRSGDLSVYWYQQSLDQGLQFLIQYYNGEERAKGNILERFSAQQFPDLHSELNLSSLELGDSALYFCASSTTSGYYNEQFFGPGTRLTVL.

This clonotype occurred many times. The V and J genes are TRBV11-2 and TRBJ1-2; weak D call: TRBD1 (5 bases). V lost 0 bases to trimming and J lost 4 bases, with 15 bases between them. CDR3 length: 16 amino acids. Germline V gives CDR1 SGHAT, CDR2 FQNNGV. For the CDR3, the DNA is TGTGCCAGCAGCTTAGACGGGAGACAGCCCGTCTATGGCTACACCTTC. Translating it yields CASSLDGRQPVYGYTF.

The table lists this clonotype with many counts. CDR3 DNA sequence: TGTGCCAGCAGCCATCCCCGGACAGGGTCGCCCGGGGAGCTGTTTTTT. This translates into CASSHPRTGSPGELFF. This rearrangement joins TRBV3-1 to TRBJ2-2; TRBD1 aligns across 8 bases. The CDR3 length is 16 residues. From germline, CDR1 is LGHDT and CDR2 YNNKEL (reference sequence). Trimming took 3 bases from V and 6 from J; bases not matched to a gene: 9.